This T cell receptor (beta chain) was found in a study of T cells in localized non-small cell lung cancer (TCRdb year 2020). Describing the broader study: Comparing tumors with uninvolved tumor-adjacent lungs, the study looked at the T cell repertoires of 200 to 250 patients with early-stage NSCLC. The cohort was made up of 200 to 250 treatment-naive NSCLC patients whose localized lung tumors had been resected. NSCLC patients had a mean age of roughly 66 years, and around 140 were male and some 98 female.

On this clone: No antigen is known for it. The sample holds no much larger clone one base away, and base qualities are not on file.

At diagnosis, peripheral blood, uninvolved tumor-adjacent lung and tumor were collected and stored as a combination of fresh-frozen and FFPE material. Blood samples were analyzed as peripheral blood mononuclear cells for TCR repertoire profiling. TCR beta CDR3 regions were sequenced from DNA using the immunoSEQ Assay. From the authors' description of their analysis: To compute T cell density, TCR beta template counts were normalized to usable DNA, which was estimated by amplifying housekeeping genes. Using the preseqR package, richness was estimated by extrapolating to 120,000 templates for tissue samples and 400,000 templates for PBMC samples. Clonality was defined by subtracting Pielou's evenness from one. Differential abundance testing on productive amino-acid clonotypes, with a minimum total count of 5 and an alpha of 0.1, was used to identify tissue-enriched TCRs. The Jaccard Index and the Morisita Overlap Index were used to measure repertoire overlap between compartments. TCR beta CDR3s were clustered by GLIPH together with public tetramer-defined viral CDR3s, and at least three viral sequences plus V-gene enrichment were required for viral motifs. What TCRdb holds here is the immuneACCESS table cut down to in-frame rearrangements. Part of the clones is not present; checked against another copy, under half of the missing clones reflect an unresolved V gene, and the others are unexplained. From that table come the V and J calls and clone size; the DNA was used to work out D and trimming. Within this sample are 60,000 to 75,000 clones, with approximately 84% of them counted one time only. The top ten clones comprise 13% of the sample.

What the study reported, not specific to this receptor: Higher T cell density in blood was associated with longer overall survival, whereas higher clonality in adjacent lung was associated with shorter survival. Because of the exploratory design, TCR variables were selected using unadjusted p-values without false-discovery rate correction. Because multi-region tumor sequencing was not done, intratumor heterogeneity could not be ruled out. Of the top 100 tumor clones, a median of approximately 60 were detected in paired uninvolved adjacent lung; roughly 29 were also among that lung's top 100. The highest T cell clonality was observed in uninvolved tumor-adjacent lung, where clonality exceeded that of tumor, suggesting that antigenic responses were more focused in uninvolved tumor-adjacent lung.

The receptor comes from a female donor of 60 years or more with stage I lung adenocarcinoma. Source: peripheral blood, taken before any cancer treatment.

The CDR3 region: CASSRRKTSGGSTDTQYF. The DNA sequence is TGCGCCAGCAGCCGACGAAAGACTAGCGGGGGGTCTACAGATACGCAGTATTTT. This chain is built from TRBV4-1 and TRBJ2-3; TRBD2 aligns with 13 central bases. From a lookup of the germline V gene, CDR1 and CDR2 are MGHRA and YSYEKL. Including cysteine and phenylalanine, the CDR3 has 18 amino acids. The CDR3 DNA has 54 bases and is translated from base 1. V trim: 4 bases; J trim: 3 bases; unmatched bases: 10.